This T cell receptor (beta chain) was sequenced during a study of blood T cells in healthy people across ages. Whenever a sample was processed, at least 7 million PBMCs were isolated. CDR3 length: 14 amino acids. V dropped 6 bases and J dropped 4 bases, with 14 bases sitting between them. The germline gives CDR1 SGHAT, CDR2 FQNNGV. This clonotype was recorded a few times. Combining a sample-barcoded 5' primer with a J-beta primer mix, a second PCR ran for roughly 7 to 12 cycles. All samples yielded 3 million or more CDR3-containing paired-end reads. TCRdb redid the calling of the 5' RACE reads with MiXCR, one entry per CDR3 protein. Counted here are about 1.8 million distinct CDR3 sequences, around half occurring once; the ten biggest clones make up approximately 2.1%.

This clonotype was obtained from a woman in her thirties or forties in good health. The chain carries TRBV11-2 and TRBJ2-3; D is tentatively TRBD1 or TRBD2 (5 bases each). Sequencing was carried out using blood. The CDR3 spells CASSIGALPDTQYF. As DNA, the CDR3 is TGTGCCAGCAGTATCGGGGCCCTCCCAGATACGCAGTATTTT. The variable domain in full, with the rest retrieved from reference TRBV11-2 and TRBJ2-3, is EAGVAQSPRYKIIEKRQSVAFWCNPISGHATLYWYQQILGQGPKLLIQFQNNGVVDDSQLPKDRFSAERLKGVDSTLKIQPAKLEDSAVYLCASSIGALPDTQYFGPGTRLTVL.